Listed below are T cell receptor beta chains from one sample, sequenced in a study of T cells in Graves' hyperthyroidism and ophthalmopathy. TCRdb itself ran the multiplex PCR reads through MiXCR, one entry per CDR3 protein. The repertoire holds approximately 400,000 distinct CDR3 sequences, 15% to 17% seen once, with roughly an eighth in the top ten. The sample comprised blood. The receptors originated from a woman between 18 and 29 years old with Graves' hyperthyroidism. Each CDR3 is given without its conserved first and last residue.

>TRBV6-2/TRBV6-3
ASSYDWGSDTQY
>TRBV12-3/TRBV12-4
ASSLGVGSNQPQH
>TRBV6-1
ASSEAGTGDYEQY
>TRBV6-5
ASSYGTGGNQPQH
>TRBV20-1
SATPDGNYEQY
>TRBV6-1
ASSTRRLAGGNEQY
>TRBV5-8
ASSLWAAVETRY
>TRBV28
ASSLFSTGPSDSPLH
>TRBV12-3/TRBV12-4
ASSRTRAAQY
>TRBV20-1
SARGPGSPSYEQY
>TRBV24-1
ATSESDRGQPQH
>TRBV7-3
ASSPNPDEQF
>TRBV6-2/TRBV6-3
ASSLSGTGILYGYT
>TRBV4-1
ASSRTGGWSNQPQH